These 8 T cell receptor beta chains share one sample of origin, sequenced in a study of human T cells and chemical hapten exposure. TCRdb fed the RACE reads into MiXCR, producing one record per CDR3 protein. The sample carries some 70,000 distinct CDR3 sequences, approximately 10% recorded once. Specified time point: patch test 2, 6 weeks after DPC sensitization. Treatment described: therapeutic diphenylcyclopropenone sensitization with weekly scalp DPC. The source material was whole blood, sampled in connection with sensitization to the hapten diphenylcyclopropenone (DPC). Receptor source: a woman aged 45-65 years with alopecia areata. Some clones in this sample may be carry-over from other donors' samples.

The sample holds a few counts of this clonotype. The genes are TRBV28 and TRBJ1-1; 7 positions agree with TRBD1. Germline V CDR1 and CDR2: MDHEN, SYDVKM. With V trimmed by 6 bases and J by 2 bases, 6 bases remained unmatched. CDR3 size: 14 residues. CDR3 amino acids: CASRLTGPNTEAFF. CDR3 bases: TGTGCCAGCAGACTGACAGGGCCAAACACTGAAGCTTTCTTT.

This clonotype was observed at least ten times. This chain joins TRBV18 and TRBJ2-3; unclear D gene. This CDR3 has 14 amino acids. V shed 6 bases and J shed 2 bases, with 12 bases lying between them. Germline V gene lookup returns CDR1 KGHSH and CDR2 LQKENI. CDR3 sequence (DNA): TGTGCCAGCTCCCCTCTCCCCGCCACAGATACGCAGTATTTT. It yields the protein CASSPLPATDTQYF.

This clonotype was counted many times. The gene calls are TRBV7-9 and TRBJ2-7; TRBD2 matches at 12 bases. The CDR3 sequence is 18 residues long. The V gene end was trimmed by 0 bases and the J gene end by 1 base; junction bases not matched to a gene: 7. Germline V CDR1 and CDR2: SEHNR, FQNEAQ (reference sequence). The CDR3 region is CASSLARGLAGMSYEQYF. The CDR3 coding sequence is TGTGCCAGCAGCTTAGCTCGAGGACTAGCGGGGATGTCCTACGAGCAGTACTTC.

In the case of this clonotype: Germline and junction disagree at one end, which may indicate a read error. V gene TRBV12-3 or TRBV12-4 combines with J gene TRBJ1-1, with D perhaps matching TRBD1 (6 bases). The CDR3 contains 14 residues. The CDR3 is CASSRQGMNTETFF. The DNA for the CDR3 is TGTGCCAGCAGCCGGCAGGGGATGAACACTGAAACTTTCTTT.

This clonotype was recorded a few times. V gene TRBV19 combines with J gene TRBJ2-1; no clear D. Trimming took 5 bases from V and 7 from J, leaving 18 bases between them. The CDR3 loop spans 15 amino acids. CDR1 is LNHDA and CDR2 is SQIVND in the germline V gene (reference sequence). CDR3 region: CASSASVESRNEQFF. The CDR3 bases are TGTGCCAGTAGTGCCAGCGTTGAATCGCGGAATGAGCAGTTCTTC.

This clonotype was observed a handful of times. The chain joins TRBV10-3 to TRBJ2-2; D is uncertain. The CDR3 is 15 amino acids. Germline V gene data show CDR1 as ENHRY and CDR2 as SYGVKD. Trimming took off 2 bases at V and 5 bases at J, with 12 bases between the two ends. The CDR3 protein is CAISEISRQTGELFF. The CDR3 DNA sequence: TGTGCCATCAGTGAGATATCACGGCAAACCGGGGAGCTGTTTTTT.

There are many counts of this clonotype. The chain is built from TRBV7-8 and TRBJ1-1, with 8 bases matching TRBD1. The V gene end was trimmed by 5 bases and the J gene end by 8 bases; junction bases not matched to a gene: 7. Germline CDR1 and CDR2: SGHVS and FQNEAQ. The CDR3 runs 13 residues. CDR3 residues: CASSANRGVEAFF. DNA for the CDR3: TGTGCCAGCAGCGCGAACAGGGGGGTCGAAGCTTTCTTT. The full variable domain, completed using reference TRBV7-8 and TRBJ1-1, is GAGVSQSPRYKVAKRGQDVALRCDPISGHVSLFWYQQALGQGPEFLTYFQNEAQLDKSGLPSDRFFAERPEGSVSTLKIQRTQQEDSAVYLCASSANRGVEAFFGQGTRLTVV.

V usage is TRBV27 and J usage is TRBJ2-7; 7 positions match TRBD2. Losses at the gene ends were 0 bases for V and 3 bases for J; bases not matched to a gene: 5. This CDR3 has 15 amino acids. Germline V lookup: CDR1 MNHEY, CDR2 SMNVEV (reference sequence). CDR3 bases: TGTGCCAGCAGTTTATCGGGGGGGATCGGCTACGAGCAGTACTTC. Protein product: CASSLSGGIGYEQYF.